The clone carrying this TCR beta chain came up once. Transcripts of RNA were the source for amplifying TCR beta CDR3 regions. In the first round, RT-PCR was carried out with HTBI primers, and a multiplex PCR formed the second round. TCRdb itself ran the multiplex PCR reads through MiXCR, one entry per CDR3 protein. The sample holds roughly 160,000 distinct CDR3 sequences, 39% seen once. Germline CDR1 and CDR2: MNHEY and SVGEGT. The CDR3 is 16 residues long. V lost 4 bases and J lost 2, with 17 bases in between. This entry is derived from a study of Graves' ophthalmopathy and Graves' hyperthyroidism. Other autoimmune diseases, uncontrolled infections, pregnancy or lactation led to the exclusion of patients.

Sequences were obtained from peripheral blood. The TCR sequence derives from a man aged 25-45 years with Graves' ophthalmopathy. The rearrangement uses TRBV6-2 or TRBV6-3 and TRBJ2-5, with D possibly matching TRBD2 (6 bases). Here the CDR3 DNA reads TGTGCCAGCAGTTTCGATATTAGCGGTTATCAAGAGACCCAGTACTTC. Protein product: CASSFDISGYQETQYF.